The clone carrying this T cell receptor beta chain was picked up a small number of times. No antigen is known for it. Sampling of blood occurred at baseline, cycle 4 day 1, and cycle 7 day 1. The protocol was immunoSEQ multiplex PCR, while the TCRdb copy is restricted to in-frame clones and leaves out a portion. The repertoire holds approximately 100,000 clones, with around 80% as singletons. The data derive from a study of OX40 agonist ivuxolimab in advanced cancers. Study as a whole: Patients undergoing dose escalation presented with hepatocellular carcinoma, melanoma, renal cell or head and neck cancer. Participants averaged approximately 65 years of age (range 23 to 79) and were 82.7% male. Whole-study findings and limits: Averaged across samples, CD8+ T cells carried more expanded clones than CD4+ did.

Germline V gives CDR1 LGHNT, CDR2 FRNRAP. The ends were cut back, 1 base at V and 16 bases at J, with 17 bases in the middle. CDR3 length: 13 amino acids. The chain is built from TRBV12-5 and TRBJ1-5; D might be TRBD1 (6 bases). The TCR was taken from an adult with an advanced solid tumor such as melanoma, head and neck, liver or kidney cancer. Sequenced material: CD4+ or CD8+ T cells sorted from blood, taken in a trial of the OX40 agonist ivuxolimab. The CDR3 DNA is TGTGCTAGTGGTTTGGATGTCGGGGGCGGCCAACATTTT. Protein product: CASGLDVGGGQHF.